The sequence of this T cell receptor beta chain was determined in a study of T cell changes during pregnancy in multiple sclerosis. The method was immunoSEQ multiplex PCR; TCRdb's version includes in-frame clones alone and lacks a portion of them. The table includes tens of thousands of clones, 75% to 95% detected once. Sequenced here: CD4+ T cells from peripheral blood mononuclear cells, sampled in the second trimester of pregnancy. The sequence was obtained from a female donor with multiple sclerosis, enrolled in a pregnancy study.

CDR3 nucleotides: TGTGCCAGTAGTAGAGGGGGACAGCCTAATGAAAAACTGTTTTTT. Residues: CASSRGGQPNEKLFF. J is TRBJ1-4 and V is TRBV19; 7 nucleotides align to TRBD1. CDR3 length: 15 amino acids. V lost 4 bases to trimming and J lost 3 bases; unmatched junction nucleotides: 5. Germline values: CDR1 LNHDA, CDR2 SQIVND (reference sequence).